This T cell receptor beta chain was found in a study of blood T cells in healthy people across ages. The CDR3 sequence is 14 residues long. Per the germline V gene, CDR1 is MNHNY and CDR2 is SVGAGI (reference sequence). Between the trimmed V and J ends, which lost 4 bases and 4 bases, there was a span of 13 bases. A second PCR of 7 to 11 cycles used a sample-barcoded 5' primer and a J-beta primer mix. Each CDR3 protein gets one entry after TCRdb re-called the 5' RACE reads with MiXCR. The sample has about 1,800,000 distinct CDR3 sequences, 28% seen once; the top ten hold about 7.7%. On this clonotype itself: Its antigen is not identified.

Extracted total RNA amounted to at least 5.5 micrograms for each sample. Overall study results and limits: There was no known CMV status for donors, so expanded clonotype changes were possibly confounded. Roughly linear declines in TCR beta diversity per million T cells occurred with age.

The sample comprised blood. The chain combines TRBV6-6 with TRBJ1-2; D is unresolved. The TCR originated in a woman aged 25 to 45 in good health. As DNA, the CDR3 is TGTGCCAGCAGTTCAAACCCGGGAGGCTATGGCTACACCTTC. The encoded protein is CASSSNPGGYGYTF.